This is a list of T cell receptor beta chains from one sample in a study of human T cells and chemical hapten exposure. A single record per CDR3 protein comes from TCRdb applying MiXCR to the RACE reads. The sample lists about 340,000 distinct CDR3 sequences, approximately 6.3% occurring once. The source material was whole blood, sampled in connection with sensitization to the hapten diphenylcyclopropenone (DPC). The receptors were sampled from a woman between 18 and 30 years old with alopecia areata. Some clones in this sample may be carry-over from other donors' samples. Both conserved end residues are part of each CDR3. D genes are given only for firm matches. The size of a clone is reported for some rows only, either as once, few or many, or as a class for expanded clones.

v_call	clone_size	j_call	d_call	cdr3_aa	cdr3_nt
TRBV20-1	many	TRBJ2-1	TRBD2	CSAPGLAGGSFGEQFF	TGCAGTGCTCCCGGACTAGCGGGGGGAAGTTTTGGTGAGCAGTTCTTC
TRBV3-1	many	TRBJ2-1	NA	CASSQDKYEGRNEQFF	TGTGCCAGCAGCCAAGACAAGTACGAGGGGAGGAATGAGCAGTTCTTC
TRBV4-2	NA	TRBJ2-2	TRBD2	CASSQHLAGVNTGELFF	TGTGCCAGCAGCCAACACCTAGCGGGGGTTAACACCGGGGAGCTGTTTTTT
TRBV20-1	NA	TRBJ2-3	TRBD2	CSAPTSGGRASTDTQYF	TGCAGTGCTCCCACTAGCGGGGGTCGGGCAAGCACAGATACGCAGTATTTT
TRBV2	few	TRBJ1-6	TRBD1	CASSDPSHRGLPYNSPLHF	TGTGCCAGCAGTGATCCTTCACACAGGGGGCTCCCTTATAATTCACCCCTCCACTTT
TRBV20-1	many	TRBJ2-3	NA	CSAPVEADTQYF	TGCAGTGCTCCAGTTGAAGCCGATACGCAGTATTTT
TRBV6-5	few	TRBJ1-6	NA	CASGRGSFPSYNSPLHF	TGTGCCAGCGGTCGAGGATCATTTCCCTCCTATAATTCACCCCTCCACTTT
TRBV6-2/TRBV6-3	NA	TRBJ2-1	NA	CASSYSTAKRGHEQFF	TGTGCCAGCAGTTACTCGACTGCCAAGCGCGGCCATGAGCAGTTCTTC
TRBV5-5	NA	TRBJ1-2	NA	CASSLVARGGNLYGYTF	TGTGCCAGCAGCTTGGTGGCCAGAGGAGGGAACCTCTATGGCTACACCTTC
TRBV2	NA	TRBJ1-2	TRBD1	CASSATGGDGYTF	TGTGCCAGCAGTGCTACAGGGGGCGATGGCTACACCTTC
TRBV4-2	many	TRBJ1-2	NA	CASSQAMLANYGYTF	TGTGCCAGCAGCCAAGCTATGTTAGCTAACTATGGCTACACCTTC
TRBV3-1	many	TRBJ2-7	NA	CASSRSMLQTMGNGQYF	TGTGCCAGCAGCCGCTCGATGCTACAGACGATGGGCAACGGGCAGTACTTC
TRBV7-9	NA	TRBJ2-3	NA	CASSWAPAQSTDTQYF	TGTGCCAGCAGCTGGGCCCCAGCGCAAAGCACAGATACGCAGTATTTT
TRBV4-1	few	TRBJ2-3	NA	CASSQDLVGTSTDTQYF	TGCGCCAGCAGCCAAGATCTTGTTGGAACTAGCACAGATACGCAGTATTTT
TRBV12-3/TRBV12-4	NA	TRBJ1-4	NA	CASSLALRGQLFF	TGTGCCAGCAGTTTAGCCCTCCGGGGGCAACTGTTTTTT
TRBV6-2/TRBV6-3	many	TRBJ2-1	TRBD1	CAGGTGTYNEQFF	TGTGCCGGCGGGACAGGGACCTACAATGAGCAGTTCTTC
TRBV11-2	many	TRBJ2-4	NA	CASSLGFGEPKNIQYF	TGTGCCAGCAGCTTAGGTTTCGGCGAGCCCAAAAACATTCAGTACTTC
TRBV10-3	few	TRBJ2-2	TRBD1	CAISEMTGINTGELFF	TGTGCCATCAGTGAGATGACAGGGATTAACACCGGGGAGCTGTTTTTT
TRBV3-1	NA	TRBJ1-5	TRBD1	CASSPSSGFVLDRGSNQPQHF	TGTGCCAGCAGCCCTAGCTCGGGGTTTGTGCTGGACAGGGGTAGCAATCAGCCCCAGCATTTT
TRBV20-1	many	TRBJ2-3	NA	CSARDIGGGHTDTQYF	TGCAGTGCTAGAGATATTGGGGGGGGCCACACAGATACGCAGTATTTT
TRBV6-5	many	TRBJ2-3	TRBD1	CASSYPKTGGSTDTQYF	TGTGCCAGCAGTTACCCTAAGACAGGGGGCAGCACAGATACGCAGTATTTT
TRBV20-1	NA	TRBJ2-3	NA	CSASVTRQSDTQYF	TGCAGTGCTAGTGTAACCCGACAGTCAGATACGCAGTATTTT
TRBV5-4	few	TRBJ1-4	NA	CASSPPEKLFF	TGTGCCAGCAGCCCCCCCGAAAAACTGTTTTTT
TRBV10-3	few	TRBJ2-7	TRBD1	CAIRTGTGHHEQYF	TGTGCCATCAGAACCGGGACAGGGCACCACGAGCAGTACTTC
TRBV20-1	NA	TRBJ2-1	NA	CSARDFLRDNEQFF	TGCAGTGCTAGAGACTTTTTACGGGACAATGAGCAGTTCTTC
TRBV7-8	many	TRBJ2-1	NA	CASSFLRGEALYNEQFF	TGTGCCAGCAGCTTCCTCAGAGGGGAGGCGCTCTACAATGAGCAGTTCTTC
TRBV6-5	NA	TRBJ2-1	NA	CASTTGGGRTYNEQFF	TGTGCCAGCACCACGGGTGGGGGGCGAACCTACAATGAGCAGTTCTTC
TRBV7-2	few	TRBJ2-6	NA	CASSWSSGGSSGANVLTF	TGTGCCAGCAGCTGGTCCTCGGGCGGATCCTCTGGGGCCAACGTCCTGACTTTC
TRBV12-3/TRBV12-4	few	TRBJ2-7	NA	CASTHSTGTYEQYF	TGTGCCAGCACTCACTCGACAGGTACCTACGAGCAGTACTTC
TRBV24-1	many	TRBJ2-7	NA	CATSRPGGAYEQYF	TGTGCCACCAGCAGACCCGGCGGGGCCTACGAGCAGTACTTC
TRBV3-1	many	TRBJ2-3	NA	CASSPTYTDTQYF	TGTGCCAGCAGCCCCACATACACAGATACGCAGTATTTT
TRBV28	many	TRBJ1-1	TRBD1	CASGGQRNTEAFF	TGTGCCAGCGGGGGACAGAGGAACACTGAAGCTTTCTTT
TRBV27	NA	TRBJ1-1	TRBD1	CASRQTGGTEAFF	TGTGCCAGCAGGCAGACAGGGGGCACTGAAGCTTTCTTT